This entry describes one T cell receptor (beta chain). This sample is drawn from a study of T cell changes during pregnancy in multiple sclerosis. Some clones are missing from TCRdb's copy, which holds only in-frame ones; the method was immunoSEQ multiplex PCR. The sample has fewer than 65,000 clones, 80% to 95% seen once. Trimming stripped 4 bases from V and 4 bases from J, with 14 bases between. The CDR3 covers 15 residues. Germline CDR1 reads SNHLY; CDR2 reads FYNNEI. Sample: CD4+ T cells from peripheral blood mononuclear cells, taken after pregnancy. The TCR sequence derives from a female donor with multiple sclerosis, enrolled in a pregnancy study. V is TRBV2 and J is TRBJ1-5; tentative D call: TRBD1 (6 bases). The CDR3 region is CASSVFGGANQPQHF. The CDR3 bases are TGTGCCAGCAGTGTTTTTGGGGGCGCAAATCAGCCCCAGCATTTT.